A single sample is the source of the 22 T cell receptor beta chains below, sequenced in a study of shared clonotypes between healthy human individuals. This table comes from immunoSEQ multiplex PCR, and its TCRdb copy is limited to in-frame clones, with some not included. The sample has about 470,000 clones; roughly 83% are singletons. Sequenced material: PBMCs. These receptors were obtained from a woman between 40 and 55 years old in good health. Some clones in this sample may be carry-over from other donors' samples.

With respect to this clone: Other DNA sequences in the sample encode the same CDR3. The J gene is TRBJ2-1, the V gene TRBV2; perhaps TRBD2 as D (5 bases). CDR1 and CDR2 (germline): SNHLY, FYNNEI. The CDR3 totals 15 residues. V was shortened by 3 bases and J by 2 bases, with 11 bases between the two germline ends. CDR3 nucleotide sequence: TGTGCCAGCAGTGAGAAGGGAGAGGCCTACAATGAGCAGTTCTTC. Its protein is CASSEKGEAYNEQFF.

In this sample, this clone turned up once. V is TRBV19 and J is TRBJ2-3; perhaps D is TRBD1 or TRBD2 (6 bases each). The germline V gene has CDR1 LNHDA and CDR2 SQIVND (reference sequence). Trimming left V 2 bases short and J 6 bases short, with 12 bases between. The CDR3 extends over 14 amino acids. The CDR3 DNA follows: TGTGCCAGTAGTATAATAACAGGGAGGGATACGCAGTATTTT. Amino acids: CASSIITGRDTQYF.

This clone was seen only a few times. V usage is TRBV9 and J usage is TRBJ2-3, with D tentatively TRBD2 (5 bases). The V gene's germline CDR1 is SGDLS and CDR2 YYNGEE. The CDR3 runs 14 residues. Trimming left V 4 bases short and J 2 bases short, with 11 bases between. CDR3 coding DNA: TGTGCCAGCAGCACGAGGACTTACACAGATACGCAGTATTTT. Encoded protein: CASSTRTYTDTQYF.

Only a few counts were recorded for this clone. V and J are TRBV2 and TRBJ2-7, with D possibly TRBD2 on 6 matching bases. Germline CDR1 is SNHLY and CDR2 is FYNNEI. The CDR3 loop spans 13 amino acids. The V and J ends lost 6 bases and 6 bases respectively, with 15 bases between them. CDR3 DNA: TGTGCCAGCAGCGGGACTGAACGCTCCGAGCAGTACTTC. It translates to CASSGTERSEQYF.

This clone has just a few counts. V is TRBV28 and J is TRBJ2-2, with D perhaps being TRBD1 or TRBD2 (6 bases each). V lost 8 bases and J 8 bases, leaving 12 bases between the germline ends. This CDR3 contains 12 residues. Germline loops: CDR1 MDHEN, CDR2 SYDVKM. Here the CDR3 reads CASAGQTGELFF. The CDR3 DNA is TGTGCCAGCGCGGGACAAACTGGGGAGCTGTTTTTT.

V gene TRBV19 combines with J gene TRBJ2-1, with D possibly matching TRBD2 (5 bases). The length of the CDR3 is 14 residues. The germline V and J ends were trimmed by 3 bases and 0 bases, with 6 bases remaining between them. CDR1 and CDR2 from the germline V gene are LNHDA and SQIVND (reference sequence). CDR3 bases: TGTGCCAGTAGTATTGGACTCTCCTACAATGAGCAGTTCTTC. This sequence encodes CASSIGLSYNEQFF.

The rearrangement links TRBV15 to TRBJ2-5; D is unresolved. V lost 0 bases, J lost 5 bases, and 16 bases lay in between. Looked up from germline, CDR1 is LNHNV and CDR2 is YYDKDF (reference sequence). The CDR3 is 16 residues long. CDR3 in amino acids: CATSRDRAGADETQYF. The CDR3 nucleotides read TGTGCCACCAGCAGAGATCGGGCCGGCGCGGACGAGACCCAGTACTTC.

This clone was seen once. The chain carries TRBV7-2 and TRBJ2-7, with D perhaps being TRBD1 or TRBD2 (5 bases each). The V gene's germline CDR1 is SGHTA and CDR2 FQGNSA. The germline V and J ends were trimmed by 5 bases and 0 bases, with 14 bases remaining between them. This CDR3 is built from 15 residues. DNA of the CDR3: TGTGCCAGCAGCGACCTGGGGGTCTACTCCTACGAGCAGTACTTC. Its translation: CASSDLGVYSYEQYF.

V usage is TRBV5-1 and J usage is TRBJ2-1, with 10 bases that match TRBD1. CDR3 length equals 16 residues. Unmatched junction bases numbered 5, after V lost 0 bases and J lost 5 bases. Germline values: CDR1 SGHRS, CDR2 YFSETQ. The CDR3 DNA follows: TGCGCCAGCAGCTTGGCCGGGACAGGGGTCGACAATGAGCAGTTCTTC. This gives the protein CASSLAGTGVDNEQFF.

The CDR3 is CASSSRQRTWGNEQFF. CDR3 sequence (DNA): TGTGCCAGCAGCTCCCGACAGCGGACGTGGGGCAATGAGCAGTTCTTC. V usage is TRBV28 and J usage is TRBJ2-1, with D perhaps matching TRBD1 or TRBD2 (5 bases each). Looked up from germline, CDR1 is MDHEN and CDR2 is SYDVKM. The CDR3 runs to 16 residues. V lost 6 bases to trimming and J lost 6 bases, with 21 bases between them.

V gene TRBV5-4 combines with J gene TRBJ2-7; 9 bases map to TRBD2. Trimming took 4 bases from V and 4 from J; bases not matched to a gene: 9. The CDR3 spans 15 residues. CDR1 and CDR2 from the germline V gene are SGHNT and YYREEE (reference sequence). CDR3 bases: TGTGCCAGCAGCAGGGGGGCTAGCGGGACGTACGAGCAGTACTTC. This encodes CASSRGASGTYEQYF.

This clone was counted a few times. The chain has TRBV7-6 and TRBJ2-5; a possible D gene is TRBD2 (5 bases). CDR1 and CDR2 (germline): SGHVS, FNYEAQ. V lost 3 bases, J lost 0 bases, and 11 bases lay in between. CDR3 size: 15 residues. The CDR3 nucleotides are TGTGCCAGCAGCTTGTTCAGCGGATACCAAGAGACCCAGTACTTC. This sequence encodes CASSLFSGYQETQYF. The full variable domain, its missing parts supplied by reference TRBV7-6 and TRBJ2-5, is GAGVSQSPRYKVTKRGQDVALRCDPISGHVSLYWYRQALGQGPEFLTYFNYEAQQDKSGLPNDRFSAERPEGSISTLTIQRTEQRDSAMYRCASSLFSGYQETQYFGPGTRLLVL.

The chain joins TRBV7-2 to TRBJ2-2, with D perhaps TRBD1 or TRBD2 (5 bases each). The CDR3 length is 14 residues. Germline V gene data show CDR1 as SGHTA and CDR2 as FQGNSA. Trimming left V 5 bases short and J 2 bases short, with 9 bases between. CDR3 loop: CASSRDPNTGELFF. The CDR3 DNA reads as TGTGCCAGCAGCCGGGACCCAAACACCGGGGAGCTGTTTTTT.

The chain recombines TRBV7-3 with TRBJ2-7, with 7 bases matching TRBD2. With 4 bases clipped from V and 4 bases from J, the junction kept 7 bases outside the gene matches. CDR3 length: 14 residues. The germline V gene encodes CDR1 SGHTA and CDR2 FQGTGA. The CDR3 bases are TGTGCCAGCAGCTCAGGAGGACTAGGATACGAGCAGTACTTC. This encodes CASSSGGLGYEQYF.

Many counts were recorded for this clone. The chain has TRBV5-6 and TRBJ2-1, with a possible D match to TRBD2 (6 bases). Looked up from germline, CDR1 is SGHDT and CDR2 is YYEEEE. Between the trimmed V and J ends, which lost 2 bases and 10 bases, there was a span of 13 bases. The CDR3 length is 13 residues. CDR3 DNA sequence: TGTGCCAGCAGCTTCCGGAGGGCGGGAGAGCAGTTCTTC. Translated: CASSFRRAGEQFF. Combining the CDR3 with reference TRBV5-6 and TRBJ2-1 gives the whole variable domain DAGVTQSPTHLIKTRGQQVTLRCSPKSGHDTVSWYQQALGQGPQFIFQYYEEEERQRGNFPDRFSGHQFPNYSSELNVNALLLGDSALYLCASSFRRAGEQFFGPGTRLTVL.

The rearrangement uses TRBV25-1 and TRBJ2-1; D unresolved. The ends were cut back, 5 bases at V and 4 bases at J, with 18 bases in the middle. This CDR3 is built from 16 residues. CDR1 and CDR2 from the germline V gene are MGHDK and SYGVNS. CDR3 sequence reads: CASSPTRTSRYNEQFF. The CDR3 nucleotides are TGTGCCAGCAGTCCAACCCGGACGAGTAGGTACAATGAGCAGTTCTTC.

This clone was seen a single time. This chain uses TRBV30 with TRBJ1-4, with D possibly matching TRBD1 (6 bases). Germline V gene sequence: CDR1 GTSNPN, CDR2 SVGIG (reference sequence). The CDR3 extends over 13 amino acids. CDR3 bases: TGTGGTCATGTTGGACAGACTAATGAAAAACTGTTTTTT. It codes for CGHVGQTNEKLFF.

Ten or more counts support this clone. The chain recombines TRBV28 with TRBJ2-7; 7 bases match TRBD2. The V and J ends lost 2 bases and 0 bases, in that order; junction bases with no gene match: 10. This CDR3 region has 17 residues. Germline lookup yields CDR1 MDHEN and CDR2 SYDVKM. The CDR3 loop is CASSLILGGRTSYEQYF. The CDR3 DNA reads as TGTGCCAGCAGTTTAATTCTAGGCGGGAGAACCTCCTACGAGCAGTACTTC.

The chain uses TRBV30 and TRBJ1-5; a possible D gene is TRBD1 (6 bases). Trimming stripped 3 bases from V and 4 bases from J, with 16 bases between. The CDR3 totals 15 residues. The germline V gene encodes CDR1 GTSNPN and CDR2 SVGIG (reference sequence). The CDR3 loop reads CAWSQGLQGNQPQHF. Here the CDR3 DNA reads TGTGCCTGGAGCCAAGGACTCCAGGGGAATCAGCCCCAGCATTTT.

The rearrangement uses TRBV7-2 and TRBJ2-7, with no clear D. V lost 1 base and J lost 0, with 13 bases in between. The CDR3 contains 16 residues. Germline CDR1 is SGHTA and CDR2 is FQGNSA. The CDR3 loop is CASSLDRPASSYEQYF. CDR3 in DNA: TGTGCCAGCAGCTTAGATAGGCCGGCAAGCTCCTACGAGCAGTACTTC.

The chain combines TRBV15 with TRBJ2-3; 11 bases are a match to TRBD2. Trimming took 5 bases from V and 2 from J; bases not matched to a gene: 12. The CDR3 is 18 amino acids. Germline V gene data show CDR1 as LNHNV and CDR2 as YYDKDF (reference sequence). The CDR3 reads CATSQGHNSGRATDTQYF. CDR3 bases: TGTGCCACCAGCCAGGGGCACAATAGCGGGAGGGCCACAGATACGCAGTATTTT.

The rearrangement uses TRBV19 and TRBJ2-1; 8 bases match TRBD1. CDR3 length: 16 amino acids. Germline values: CDR1 LNHDA, CDR2 SQIVND (reference sequence). The trim removed 6 bases at V and 6 bases at J, leaving 13 bases unmatched. The CDR3 loop is CASSTPTGGLFNEQFF. Here the CDR3 DNA reads TGTGCCAGTAGCACGCCTACAGGGGGGCTCTTCAATGAGCAGTTCTTC.